This is a list of T cell receptor beta chains from one sample in a study of cytotoxic CD8 clonotypes in ibrutinib-treated CLL. Produced via immunoSEQ multiplex PCR; TCRdb's table is partial and in-frame only. The sample consists of about 300,000 clones, more than 70% of them appearing once. The sequences come from PBMCs, collected at disease progression, from a patient treated with ibrutinib. Receptors originate from a human donor with chronic lymphocytic leukemia. Both conserved end residues are part of each CDR3.

V	J	CDR3
TRBV10-3	TRBJ1-5	CAISGEGGNQPQHF
TRBV29-1	TRBJ2-7	CSVRGSSYEQYF
TRBV11-2	TRBJ1-4	CASSLGPKNEKLFF
TRBV29-1	TRBJ2-2	CSVDSPGPGAGELFF
TRBV29-1	TRBJ2-3	CSVEPQGFSEDTQYF
TRBV28	TRBJ1-1	CASSIHRGSNTEAFF
TRBV7-2	TRBJ1-2	CASSSGQLYGYTF
TRBV18	TRBJ2-7	CASGAGVFSYEQYF
TRBV12-5	TRBJ2-3	CASGRTGPMTDTQYF
TRBV19	TRBJ2-7	CASSLAALSYEQYF
TRBV11-2	TRBJ2-1	CASSQLGLAGAFSYNEQFF
TRBV5-6	TRBJ2-3	CASSLYRQVRTDTQYF
TRBV7-9	TRBJ2-1	CASSPTSGSSYNEQFF
TRBV6-5	TRBJ1-4	CASSYSRWTVEKLFF
TRBV9	TRBJ1-1	CASSVSTTSNTEAFF
TRBV11-2	TRBJ2-7	CASSPRYEQYF
TRBV11-2	TRBJ2-2	CASSYNVGERAGELFF
TRBV7-2	TRBJ2-3	CASSTGFTPNTDTQYF
TRBV4-1	TRBJ1-4	CASSQENREKLFF
TRBV2	TRBJ1-2	CASRGWAQGDYGYTF
TRBV5-1	TRBJ1-1	CASSWTGGNTEAFF
TRBV6-5	TRBJ1-4	CASRRGSGEKLFF
TRBV27	TRBJ2-7	CASSFRGPYEQYF
TRBV19	TRBJ2-7	CASSARQGLMGEQYF
TRBV7-9	TRBJ2-7	CASRRDRAPYEQYF
TRBV10-1	TRBJ2-2	CASSENPLNTGELFF
TRBV5-4	TRBJ1-3	CASSREPDTGNTIYF
TRBV6-5	TRBJ2-2	CASSYFRTGTGELFF
TRBV7-3	TRBJ1-6	CASSFRGRSPLHF
TRBV6-1	TRBJ1-2	CASSEAGLGPNYGYTF
TRBV7-7	TRBJ2-5	CASSPDRVETQYF
TRBV9	TRBJ2-1	CASSVDLGHNEQFF
TRBV5-1	TRBJ1-1	CASSPGTLNTEAFF
TRBV9	TRBJ2-2	CASSFLAWGWQGSGELFF
TRBV2	TRBJ2-4	CASIMRGESKAKNIQYF
TRBV6-5	TRBJ2-7	CASSYSPDRGSYEQYF
TRBV7-2	TRBJ1-5	CASSLAVDRVGQPQHF
TRBV25-1	TRBJ1-2	CASSESNYGYTF
TRBV4-3	TRBJ2-3	CASSQVGGPSSTDTQYF
TRBV9	TRBJ2-7	CASSAQRDSRSYEQYF
TRBV19	TRBJ2-7	CASSVFVGQAYEQYF
TRBV2	TRBJ2-7	CAGAGTTSSYEQYF
TRBV2	TRBJ1-5	CASRGGSHQPQHF
TRBV5-1	TRBJ1-1	CASRLAGGQDTEAFF
TRBV7-8	TRBJ1-2	CASVSTTGTMERYTF
TRBV4-1	TRBJ1-3	CASSQDFVGRYTIYF
TRBV29-1	TRBJ2-7	CSVARGATYEQYF
TRBV11-2	TRBJ1-4	CASSVRSTNEKLFF
TRBV29-1	TRBJ2-7	CSVLAGGVYEQYF
TRBV18	TRBJ2-5	CASSPLRKETQYF
TRBV7-2	TRBJ2-2	CASSFLENTGELFF
TRBV7-8	TRBJ2-7	CASSPRSGAAYEQYF
TRBV6-5	TRBJ1-2	CASSKGQNYGYTF
TRBV7-6	TRBJ2-3	CASSSPSGGEDTQYF
TRBV28	TRBJ1-1	CASSLFGVRDTEAFF
TRBV10-1	TRBJ2-7	CASSENGTGPLYYEQYF
TRBV19	TRBJ2-1	CASRRGNSYNEQFF